Given below is one TCR beta chain in context. The antigen is not known. The CDR3 extends over 15 amino acids. Per the germline V gene, CDR1 is SGDLS and CDR2 is YYNGEE. Deletions cut 2 bases from V and 3 bases from J, with 11 bases between. The data are from a study of T-cell memory formation after mild COVID-19. One entry per CDR3 protein, called by TCRdb with MiXCR from the 5' RACE reads. The table shows approximately 250,000 distinct CDR3 sequences, with over 15% occurring only once. Whole-study findings and limits: SARS-CoV-2 specificity was not confirmed for second-wave clones peaking on day 37.

The sequenced sample was PBMCs or a T cell subset sorted from them (not recorded which). This chain connects TRBV9 to TRBJ2-2, with TRBD1 as a possible D gene (6 bases). The sequence was collected from a man aged 18 to 35 who had mild COVID-19 (a few samples of this study predate the infection). Cell type and time point are not known. The DNA for the CDR3 is TGTGCCAGCAGCGTCAGGGGTAGGGACACCGGGGAGCTGTTTTTT. Encoded protein: CASSVRGRDTGELFF.